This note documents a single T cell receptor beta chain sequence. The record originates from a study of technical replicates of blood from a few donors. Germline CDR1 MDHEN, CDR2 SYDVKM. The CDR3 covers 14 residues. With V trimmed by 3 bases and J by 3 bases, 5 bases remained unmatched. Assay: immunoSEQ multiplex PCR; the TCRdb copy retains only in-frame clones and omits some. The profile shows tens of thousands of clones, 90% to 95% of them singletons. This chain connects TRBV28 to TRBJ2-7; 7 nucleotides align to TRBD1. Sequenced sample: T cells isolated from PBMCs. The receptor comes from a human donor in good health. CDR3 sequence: CASSFQGVFYEQYF. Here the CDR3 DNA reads TGTGCCAGCAGTTTCCAGGGGGTCTTCTACGAGCAGTACTTC.